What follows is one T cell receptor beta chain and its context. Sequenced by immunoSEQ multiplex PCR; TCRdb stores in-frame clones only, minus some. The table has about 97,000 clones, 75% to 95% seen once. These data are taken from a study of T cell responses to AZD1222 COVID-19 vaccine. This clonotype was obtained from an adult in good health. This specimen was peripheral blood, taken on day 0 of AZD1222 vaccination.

The CDR3 loop reads CASSGDGSNQPQHF. The CDR3 nucleotides read TGTGCCAGCAGTGGTGACGGGAGCAATCAGCCCCAGCATTTT. The chain combines TRBV2 with TRBJ1-5; D gene uncertain. The CDR3 is made up of 14 amino acids. Trimming left V 4 bases short and J 1 base short, with 8 bases between. CDR1 SNHLY and CDR2 FYNNEI come from the germline V gene.